A selection of T cell receptor beta chains follows, all from one sample in a study of cytotoxic CD8 clonotypes in ibrutinib-treated CLL. The assay was immunoSEQ multiplex PCR, and TCRdb's table has in-frame clones only and misses some. The sample has 150,000 or so clones, around three quarters seen once. Sample: PBMCs, taken after 12 months of ibrutinib treatment. All receptors come from a human donor with chronic lymphocytic leukemia. Each CDR3 is given with its conserved first and last residue. Fields, in order: J gene, V gene, clone size, D gene, CDR3 DNA, CDR3 protein. A D gene is named only where the DNA matches it firmly. The listing skips clone size in some rows; elsewhere it reads once, few, many or a size class.

>TRBJ2-2|TRBV7-3|.|.
TGTGCCAGCAGCTCCCAGGGGTTTTCGGCGAACACCGGGGAGCTGTTTTTT
CASSSQGFSANTGELFF
>TRBJ2-3|TRBV10-3|.|TRBD1
TGTGCCATCGGACAGGCGGGAGATACGCAGTATTTT
CAIGQAGDTQYF
>TRBJ1-1|TRBV5-1|.|TRBD1
TGCGCCAGCAGCTTAGACGGGACAGGCACTGAAGCTTTCTTT
CASSLDGTGTEAFF
>TRBJ2-3|TRBV5-1|once|.
TGCGCCAGCAGCTTCCGCCGGGCCGGAGCTACAGATACGCAGTATTTT
CASSFRRAGATDTQYF
>TRBJ2-7|TRBV5-1|.|.
TGCGCCAGCAGCTTGGGAATTTACGCAGTCTCCTACGAGCAGTACTTC
CASSLGIYAVSYEQYF
>TRBJ2-7|TRBV6-5|few|.
TGTGCCAGCAGTCGAGGGATCGAGCAGTACTTC
CASSRGIEQYF
>TRBJ2-1|TRBV5-1|once|.
TGCGCCAGCAGCCTAAGGCTAGGACACAATGAGCAGTTCTTC
CASSLRLGHNEQFF
>TRBJ1-3|TRBV30|.|.
TGTGCCTGGATGTCGGACTCTGGAAACACCATATATTTT
CAWMSDSGNTIYF
>TRBJ2-7|TRBV28|once|.
TGTGCCAGCAGTTTGCTTGTTATGCGGGTGCGGAACGAGCAGTACTTC
CASSLLVMRVRNEQYF
>TRBJ2-7|TRBV19|.|TRBD1
TGTGCCAGTAGTAGGGGACAGGGCCTCGTCGAGCAGTACTTC
CASSRGQGLVEQYF
>TRBJ1-2|TRBV5-3|.|TRBD1
TGTGCCAGAAGCTTGGACAGGGGGCGAGACTATGGCTACACCTTC
CARSLDRGRDYGYTF
>TRBJ1-4|TRBV6-5|.|.
TGTGCCAGCAGTTACGGGCAAGAACTTAATGAAAAACTGTTTTTT
CASSYGQELNEKLFF
>TRBJ2-3|TRBV7-3|.|.
TGTGCCAGCAGCCGTTTACAAACAGATACGCAGTATTTT
CASSRLQTDTQYF
>TRBJ1-4|TRBV6-1|.|TRBD1
TGTGCCAGCAGTGAGGACAGGGTTAATGAAAAACTGTTTTTT
CASSEDRVNEKLFF
>TRBJ1-1|TRBV2|few|TRBD1
TGTGCCAGCAGTCCCCCCGGACAGGCCGTGAACACTGAAGCTTTCTTT
CASSPPGQAVNTEAFF
>TRBJ2-7|TRBV11-2|.|TRBD1
TGTGCCAGCAGCTCCGGGACAGGGCACGAGCAGTACTTC
CASSSGTGHEQYF
>TRBJ2-5|TRBV27|.|TRBD2
TGTGCCAGCAGTTATTTCGGGTCTAGCGGAGGAGAGACCCAGTACTTC
CASSYFGSSGGETQYF
>TRBJ2-1|TRBV9|.|TRBD2
TGTGCCAGCAGCCCCAGCGGGAGCTCCTACAATGAGCAGTTCTTC
CASSPSGSSYNEQFF
>TRBJ2-1|TRBV11-3|.|.
TGTGCCAGCAGCGTTGCCCTCGGCTCCTACAATGAGCAGTTCTTC
CASSVALGSYNEQFF
>TRBJ2-5|TRBV7-6|.|TRBD1
TGTGCCAGCAGCGCGGAGACAGGGTTTGCGACCCAGTACTTC
CASSAETGFATQYF
>TRBJ2-1|TRBV27|once|TRBD2
TGTGCCAGCAGGACCTGGGGGGGGAATGAGCAGTTCTTC
CASRTWGGNEQFF
>TRBJ2-3|TRBV10-3|.|TRBD2
TGTGCCATCAGTGGAGGACTAGCGGGAGCGGATACGCAGTATTTT
CAISGGLAGADTQYF
>TRBJ1-1|TRBV13|.|TRBD1
TGTGCCAGCAGCTTAGCGGGCGGGACAGTCGAACAAGAAGCTTTCTTT
CASSLAGGTVEQEAFF
>TRBJ2-2|TRBV5-1|.|.
TGCGCCAGCAGCTTGTCGAGGGTGGGGAGCACCGGGGAGCTGTTTTTT
CASSLSRVGSTGELFF